The following is a TCR beta chain sequence with its context. This clone appeared a few times. Its antigen specificity is not known. No base qualities exist here, and no much larger clone lies one base off it. From each donor, a single peripheral blood sample of about 120 mL on average was drawn into heparinised tubes. Using a panel that included CD45RO, CCR7, CD25, CD127, CD95 and CD27, naive, central memory, regulatory and stem cell-like memory CD4+ T cells were sorted on a BD FACSAria II. Purity was above 95% for every sorted population. Right away, PBMCs were isolated by Lymphoprep density gradient centrifugation and were stained directly, with no culture step. So that batch effects would be minimized, each experiment stained and sorted samples in pairs, pairing one healthy donor with one patient. These data belong to a study of beta chain features in type 1 diabetes (dated by TCRdb to between 2018 and 2020). About the study as a whole: Patients and healthy donors did not differ in mean age, gender distribution, total cell number or subset yield. A total of approximately 100 million sorted cells were examined across all samples, and the number of cells per subset was strongly correlated with RNA yield. In the study, TCRB repertoires of sorted circulating CD4+ T cell subsets from recently diagnosed type 1 diabetes patients were compared with those of matched healthy donors. Regulatory and stem cell-like memory subsets were isolated from only 8 patients and roughly eight healthy donors, whereas naive and central memory subsets came from all 28 donors. Paper-wide results and their limitations: In all four CD4+ subsets, TCRB CDR3 length was moderately but significantly shorter in type 1 diabetes patients. Sequencing cDNA rather than genomic DNA could over-represent highly expressing activated cells, although activation and CD3 levels did not differ between groups. At VDJ recombination sites, type 1 diabetes patients had fewer insertions and more deleted nucleotides, which implies abnormalities in thymic rearrangement. PCR might favor shorter templates, but patient and control samples were amplified and corrected together, so any skew would affect both groups equally. Naive, central memory and regulatory TCRB repertoires appeared to be more similar among patients than among healthy donors. Because small numbers of individuals were included in the HLA sub-analyses, any influence of HLA type on TCRB rearrangement was left unresolved.

The entire amount of isolated RNA was reverse transcribed using the High Capacity cDNA Reverse Transcription Kit, so the sequenced TCRB transcripts were expressed ones. Naive, central memory and regulatory T cell samples underwent deep immunoSEQ sequencing, averaging about 3.57 million total reads per sample. After sorted cells were lysed in RLT buffer, RNA was extracted with DNase-treated RNeasy Micro or Mini kits, with the choice depending on cell number. To prevent cross-contamination, each cell subset was processed individually, whereas patient and healthy donor samples were processed jointly. TCRB sequences were amplified from cDNA with the immunoSEQ multiplex PCR, producing 87-bp fragments spanning the CDR3 region. Amplicons were sequenced on the Illumina HiSeq platform. The source study handled its data this way. Synthetic template baselines were used to correct PCR bias computationally, reads within Hamming distance 2 were collapsed, and singletons that could not be merged were discarded. Reads were aligned against IMGT so that V, D and J genes, CDR3 length and insertions or deletions at six rearrangement sites could be assigned. Within each subset, clonotype counts were normalized to sorted cell number, and only after that were true diversity and Gini coefficients computed with the tcR R package. Repertoire sharing was quantified using the overlap coefficient calculated on TCRB nucleotide sequences. Out-of-frame TCRB sequences from naive cells were analyzed as a proxy for the pre-selection repertoire. TCRdb carries this immuneACCESS record with in-frame sequences only. Its versions omit some clonotypes, under half of them owing to an unresolved V gene in the studies checked, with the rest unexplained. That table supplies the V and J calls and clone size; D and trimming were determined from the DNA. This sample is represented by over 200,000 clones; approximately 11% of them were singletons. Over 0.015% of the sample is held by the ten biggest clonotypes.

Taken from cysteine to phenylalanine, the CDR3 has 13 residues. Only the CDR3 part of the read is kept: 39 bases, read in frame from the first base. The V end gives up 2 bases and the J end 8 bases, leaving 2 bases in the junction not matched to a gene. CDR1 and CDR2 are drawn from the germline V gene: MNHEY, SVGAGI. This sequence was found in a man aged 25 to 40 with type 1 diabetes. Sequencing was carried out using naive CD4+ T cells from blood. The cell subset or site label here, explained by the study, means: true naive CD4+ T cells. Recombination joined TRBV6-5 with TRBJ2-4; 8 bases in the junction line up with TRBD2. The DNA sequence reads TGTGCCAGCAGTTACCGGGGGGGTGACATTCAGTACTTC. Its translation is CASSYRGGDIQYF.